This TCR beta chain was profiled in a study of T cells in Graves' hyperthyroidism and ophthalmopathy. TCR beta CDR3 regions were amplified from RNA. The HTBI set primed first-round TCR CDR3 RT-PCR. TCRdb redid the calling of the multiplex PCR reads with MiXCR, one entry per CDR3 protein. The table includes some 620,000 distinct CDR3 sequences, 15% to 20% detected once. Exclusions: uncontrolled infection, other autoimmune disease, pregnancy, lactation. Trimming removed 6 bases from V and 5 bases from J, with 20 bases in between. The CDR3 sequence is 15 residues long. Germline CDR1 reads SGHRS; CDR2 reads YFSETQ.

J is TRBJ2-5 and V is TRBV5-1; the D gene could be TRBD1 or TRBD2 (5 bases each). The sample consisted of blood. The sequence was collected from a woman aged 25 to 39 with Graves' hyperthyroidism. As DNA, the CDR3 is TGCGCCAGCAAGGTTGGGGGAATGGTCGGTGAGACCCAGTACTTC. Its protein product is CASKVGGMVGETQYF. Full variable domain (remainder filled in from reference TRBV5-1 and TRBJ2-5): KAGVTQTPRYLIKTRGQQVTLSCSPISGHRSVSWYQQTPGQGLQFLFEYFSETQRNKGNFPGRFSGRQFSNSRSEMNVSTLELGDSALYLCASKVGGMVGETQYFGPGTRLLVL.